The 10 T cell receptor beta chains in this list originate from one sample, sequenced in a study of radiation and T cells in renal cell carcinoma. Using immunoSEQ multiplex PCR, the repertoire was profiled, and TCRdb retains in-frame clones only, with some absent. The sample shows about 22,000 clones, 47% of them seen only once. The treatment denotes: 15 Gy SBRT to primary tumor, nephrectomy 4 weeks later. The material was tumor tissue, obtained from a patient whose treatment included radiotherapy and nephrectomy. The receptor source for this set is a woman aged 50 to 60 with renal cell carcinoma.

By proportion, this clone is medium-sized. The chain has TRBV7-9 and TRBJ2-1; 10 bases match TRBD2. CDR1 is SEHNR, CDR2 FQNEAQ, per germline (reference sequence). After removal of 4 bases from V and 4 bases from J, the junction contained 7 bases not matched to a gene. The CDR3 length is 16 residues. The CDR3 coding sequence is TGTGCCAGCAGCTCAAACCTAGCGGGGGTTTACAATGAGCAGTTCTTC. Translation gives CASSSNLAGVYNEQFF.

In this sample, this clone turned up many times. V usage is TRBV7-9 and J usage is TRBJ1-1; D gene uncertain. V gave up 3 bases and J gave up 4 bases, with 9 bases separating them. This CDR3 is built from 13 residues. From germline, CDR1 is SEHNR and CDR2 FQNEAQ (reference sequence). CDR3 residues: CASSFLLGTEAFF. CDR3 nucleotide sequence: TGTGCCAGCAGCTTTTTATTGGGCACTGAAGCTTTCTTT.

This clone appeared a few times. The V gene is TRBV21-1, the J gene TRBJ1-5. TRBV21-1 is assigned pseudogene status. This CDR3 comprises 14 residues. CDR3 nucleotide sequence: TGTGCCAGCAGCAAAGGACTCAGCAATCAGCCCCAGCATTTT. Translated, it gives CASSKGLSNQPQHF.

The chain has TRBV5-1 and TRBJ2-1, with D possibly being TRBD2 (5 bases). CDR1 and CDR2 from the germline V gene are SGHRS and YFSETQ. The CDR3 extends over 12 amino acids. Trimming removed 4 bases at V and 9 bases at J, with 11 bases between. The CDR3 is CASSGRAVEQFF. CDR3 bases: TGCGCCAGCAGCGGCCGAGCGGTTGAGCAGTTCTTC. Based on the CDR3 plus reference TRBV5-1 and TRBJ2-1, the full variable domain is KAGVTQTPRYLIKTRGQQVTLSCSPISGHRSVSWYQQTPGQGLQFLFEYFSETQRNKGNFPGRFSGRQFSNSRSEMNVSTLELGDSALYLCASSGRAVEQFFGPGTRLTVL.

This clone was seen a single time. The rearrangement links TRBV7-2 to TRBJ1-1; possibly TRBD1 for D (5 bases). V dropped 2 bases and J dropped 5 bases, with 12 bases sitting between them. Germline V gene sequence: CDR1 SGHTA, CDR2 FQGNSA. This CDR3 is built from 14 residues. The CDR3 DNA reads TGTGCCAGCAGCTTATACACAGGAGAAACTGAAGCTTTCTTT. As protein: CASSLYTGETEAFF.

V gene TRBV4-1 combines with J gene TRBJ1-2, with 7 positions matching TRBD1. With 0 bases clipped from V and 7 bases from J, the junction kept 14 bases outside the gene matches. There are 17 residues in the CDR3. Germline CDR1 and CDR2: MGHRA and YSYEKL. The CDR3 protein is CASSQDQGPGGSRGYTF. CDR3 DNA: TGCGCCAGCAGCCAAGATCAGGGGCCAGGGGGAAGTCGTGGCTACACCTTC.

The chain joins TRBV30 to TRBJ2-1; D not certain. Germline V gene lookup returns CDR1 GTSNPN and CDR2 SVGIG (reference sequence). The CDR3 sequence is 16 residues long. V was pared by 2 bases and J by 8 bases, with 22 bases between. The CDR3 here is CAWSPLIILDGDEQFF. In DNA form, the CDR3 reads TGTGCCTGGAGTCCCCTAATAATTTTGGATGGAGATGAGCAGTTCTTC.

This sequence joins TRBV6-6 and TRBJ1-3; D is uncertain. The CDR3 sequence is 13 residues long. The germline gives CDR1 MNHNY, CDR2 SVGAGI (reference sequence). V lost 2 bases to trimming and J lost 3 bases, with 5 bases between them. CDR3 coding DNA: TGTGCCAGCAGTTACGGCCTTGGAAACACCATATATTTT. Its protein is CASSYGLGNTIYF.

The chain employs TRBV4-1 and TRBJ1-3; D call uncertain. The CDR3 consists of 16 residues. The germline gives CDR1 MGHRA, CDR2 YSYEKL. Trimming took off 3 bases at V and 1 base at J, with 13 bases between the two ends. Here the CDR3 reads CASSQGEGRSGNTIYF. The CDR3 DNA reads as TGCGCCAGCAGCCAGGGCGAAGGCCGGTCTGGAAACACCATATATTTT.

This sequence joins TRBV5-1 and TRBJ2-2; the D gene is possibly TRBD1 (6 bases). The V end lost 3 bases, the J end lost 6 bases, and 9 bases lay between the germline ends. This CDR3 is built from 13 residues. Germline-derived CDR1 and CDR2 are SGHRS and YFSETQ. CDR3 coding DNA: TGCGCCAGCAGCTACAGGGTTCCCGGGGAGCTGTTTTTT. Translated: CASSYRVPGELFF.